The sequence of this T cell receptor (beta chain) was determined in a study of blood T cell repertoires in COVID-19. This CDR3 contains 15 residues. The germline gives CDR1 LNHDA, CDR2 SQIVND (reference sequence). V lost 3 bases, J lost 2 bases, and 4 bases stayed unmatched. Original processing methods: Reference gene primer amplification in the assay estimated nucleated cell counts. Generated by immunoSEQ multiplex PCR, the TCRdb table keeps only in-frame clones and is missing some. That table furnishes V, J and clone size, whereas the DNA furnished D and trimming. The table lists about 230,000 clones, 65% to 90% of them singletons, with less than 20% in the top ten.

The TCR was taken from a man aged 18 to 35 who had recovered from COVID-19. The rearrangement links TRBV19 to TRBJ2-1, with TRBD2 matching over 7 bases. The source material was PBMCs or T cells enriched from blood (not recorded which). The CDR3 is CASSIGGRAYNEQFF. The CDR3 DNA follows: TGTGCCAGTAGTATTGGAGGGAGGGCCTACAATGAGCAGTTCTTC.